This is a list of T cell receptor beta chains from one sample in a study of identical twins. One entry per CDR3 protein results from TCRdb running MiXCR on the 5' RACE reads. The sample lists 250,000 to 350,000 distinct CDR3 sequences; less than 9.5% were seen once. This same sample was also taken into another study, of yellow fever vaccine responses in identical twins.

The sample consisted of CD8+ T cells sorted from blood. These receptors were obtained from a woman younger than 35 in good health. The CDR3 runs from the conserved cysteine through the conserved F or W. Fields, in order: J gene, clone size, D gene, V gene, CDR3 protein, CDR3 DNA. D genes are given only for firm matches. Expanded clones get a size class; other rows say once, few or many, or leave the size out.

j_gene: TRBJ2-7; abundance: few; d_gene: NA; v_gene: TRBV12-3/TRBV12-4; CDR3aa: CASSYDLGGGEQYF; CDR3nt: TGTGCCAGCAGCTACGATCTGGGAGGCGGCGAGCAGTACTTC
j_gene: TRBJ2-3; abundance: NA; d_gene: NA; v_gene: TRBV5-6; CDR3aa: CASSLGSRAGVTDTQYF; CDR3nt: TGTGCCAGCAGCTTGGGCTCCAGGGCAGGAGTCACAGATACGCAGTATTTT
j_gene: TRBJ2-1; abundance: NA; d_gene: NA; v_gene: TRBV29-1; CDR3aa: CSTPTGPHNEQFF; CDR3nt: TGCAGCACACCAACCGGTCCCCACAACGAGCAGTTCTTC
j_gene: TRBJ2-1; abundance: NA; d_gene: NA; v_gene: TRBV7-8; CDR3aa: CASSLGVPGNEQFF; CDR3nt: TGTGCCAGCAGCTTAGGGGTCCCCGGGAATGAGCAGTTCTTC
j_gene: TRBJ2-1; abundance: NA; d_gene: TRBD2; v_gene: TRBV15; CDR3aa: CATSTTGTSGRYNEQFF; CDR3nt: TGTGCCACCAGTACAACCGGGACTAGCGGGAGATACAATGAGCAGTTCTTC
j_gene: TRBJ2-7; abundance: many; d_gene: TRBD1; v_gene: TRBV7-9; CDR3aa: CASSLSTGQGSYEQYF; CDR3nt: TGTGCCAGCAGCCTTAGCACGGGACAGGGATCCTACGAGCAGTACTTC
j_gene: TRBJ2-7; abundance: NA; d_gene: NA; v_gene: TRBV29-1; CDR3aa: CSGDSGNEQYF; CDR3nt: TGCAGCGGTGATTCGGGAAACGAGCAGTACTTC
j_gene: TRBJ2-3; abundance: NA; d_gene: TRBD2; v_gene: TRBV15; CDR3aa: CATSGGSGRATDTQYF; CDR3nt: TGTGCCACCAGCGGTGGGAGCGGGAGGGCCACAGATACGCAGTATTTT
j_gene: TRBJ2-1; abundance: many; d_gene: TRBD2; v_gene: TRBV7-8; CDR3aa: CASRTSGRVHEQFF; CDR3nt: TGTGCCAGCCGGACTAGCGGGAGGGTACATGAGCAGTTCTTC
j_gene: TRBJ1-1; abundance: NA; d_gene: NA; v_gene: TRBV3-1; CDR3aa: CASSQDDWGGRSEAFF; CDR3nt: TGTGCCAGCAGCCAAGATGATTGGGGAGGGAGATCTGAAGCTTTCTTT
j_gene: TRBJ1-2; abundance: few; d_gene: TRBD1; v_gene: TRBV14; CDR3aa: CASSQGDRATTLGDGYTF; CDR3nt: TGTGCCAGCAGCCAAGGGGACAGAGCCACCACCTTGGGTGATGGCTACACCTTC
j_gene: TRBJ2-2; abundance: medium-sized; d_gene: TRBD2; v_gene: TRBV2; CDR3aa: CARKSGDHTGELFF; CDR3nt: TGTGCCAGAAAAAGCGGGGACCACACCGGGGAGCTGTTTTTT
j_gene: TRBJ2-7; abundance: many; d_gene: NA; v_gene: TRBV7-8; CDR3aa: CASSLPVYEQYF; CDR3nt: TGTGCCAGCAGCTTACCGGTGTACGAGCAGTACTTC
j_gene: TRBJ1-1; abundance: NA; d_gene: NA; v_gene: TRBV4-3; CDR3aa: CASSQDAAINTEAFF; CDR3nt: TGCGCCAGCAGCCAAGATGCAGCGATTAACACTGAAGCTTTCTTT
j_gene: TRBJ2-3; abundance: few; d_gene: TRBD2; v_gene: TRBV27; CDR3aa: CASSSGLAGPSTDTQYF; CDR3nt: TGTGCCAGCAGCTCGGGACTAGCGGGACCTAGCACAGATACGCAGTATTTT
j_gene: TRBJ1-6; abundance: few; d_gene: NA; v_gene: TRBV7-9; CDR3aa: CASSPPGGGESPLHF; CDR3nt: TGTGCCAGCAGCCCCCCCGGTGGGGGGGAATCACCCCTCCACTTT
j_gene: TRBJ1-5; abundance: few; d_gene: NA; v_gene: TRBV7-9; CDR3aa: CASSLLRRENQPQHF; CDR3nt: TGTGCCAGCAGCTTATTAAGAAGAGAGAATCAGCCCCAGCATTTT
j_gene: TRBJ2-7; abundance: NA; d_gene: TRBD2; v_gene: TRBV20-1; CDR3aa: CSARRTSSYEQYF; CDR3nt: TGCAGTGCTAGGCGGACTAGCAGCTACGAGCAGTACTTC
j_gene: TRBJ2-7; abundance: few; d_gene: TRBD1; v_gene: TRBV5-1; CDR3aa: CASSGERTGGSEQYF; CDR3nt: TGCGCCAGCAGTGGGGAGCGGACAGGGGGCTCCGAGCAGTACTTC
j_gene: TRBJ2-3; abundance: NA; d_gene: NA; v_gene: TRBV30; CDR3aa: CAWQEDTQYF; CDR3nt: TGTGCCTGGCAGGAGGATACGCAGTATTTT
j_gene: TRBJ2-1; abundance: many; d_gene: TRBD1; v_gene: TRBV12-3/TRBV12-4; CDR3aa: CASSPTGGPYNEQFF; CDR3nt: TGTGCCAGCAGTCCTACAGGGGGCCCGTACAATGAGCAGTTCTTC
j_gene: TRBJ2-1; abundance: many; d_gene: NA; v_gene: TRBV29-1; CDR3aa: CSAGLSSYNEQFF; CDR3nt: TGCAGCGCCGGACTGAGCTCCTACAATGAGCAGTTCTTC
j_gene: TRBJ2-2; abundance: many; d_gene: TRBD2; v_gene: TRBV6-5; CDR3aa: CASSSGLAGTGELFF; CDR3nt: TGTGCCAGCAGTTCTGGACTAGCGGGAACCGGGGAGCTGTTTTTT
j_gene: TRBJ2-1; abundance: many; d_gene: TRBD1; v_gene: TRBV5-1; CDR3aa: CASSQDRAVGDNEQFF; CDR3nt: TGCGCCAGCAGCCAGGACAGGGCTGTCGGGGACAATGAGCAGTTCTTC
j_gene: TRBJ2-3; abundance: many; d_gene: TRBD1; v_gene: TRBV13; CDR3aa: CASSPRDRELYTQYF; CDR3nt: TGTGCCAGCAGCCCCAGGGACAGGGAGTTATATACGCAGTATTTT
j_gene: TRBJ2-2; abundance: many; d_gene: TRBD1; v_gene: TRBV4-2; CDR3aa: CASSHPFRQGVEGELFF; CDR3nt: TGTGCCAGCAGCCACCCCTTCAGGCAGGGGGTAGAAGGGGAGCTGTTTTTT
j_gene: TRBJ2-7; abundance: few; d_gene: NA; v_gene: TRBV6-5; CDR3aa: CASSYGEGGSYEQYF; CDR3nt: TGTGCCAGCAGTTACGGGGAGGGGGGCTCCTACGAGCAGTACTTC
j_gene: TRBJ2-1; abundance: NA; d_gene: TRBD2; v_gene: TRBV6-2/TRBV6-3; CDR3aa: CASSRTSAFNEQFF; CDR3nt: TGTGCCAGCAGTCGGACTAGCGCCTTCAATGAGCAGTTCTTC
j_gene: TRBJ2-1; abundance: many; d_gene: TRBD2; v_gene: TRBV7-9; CDR3aa: CASSLVTSGRYEQFF; CDR3nt: TGTGCCAGCAGCTTAGTTACTAGCGGGAGGTATGAGCAGTTCTTC
j_gene: TRBJ2-5; abundance: NA; d_gene: NA; v_gene: TRBV7-9; CDR3aa: CASSPDSKETQYF; CDR3nt: TGCGCCAGCAGCCCAGACAGTAAAGAGACCCAGTACTTC
j_gene: TRBJ2-1; abundance: many; d_gene: NA; v_gene: TRBV7-9; CDR3aa: CASSPMGYNEQFF; CDR3nt: TGTGCCAGCAGCCCTATGGGCTACAATGAGCAGTTCTTC
j_gene: TRBJ2-7; abundance: many; d_gene: NA; v_gene: TRBV5-1; CDR3aa: CASSPGLSSYEQYF; CDR3nt: TGCGCCAGCAGCCCAGGCCTGAGCTCCTACGAGCAGTACTTC
j_gene: TRBJ2-7; abundance: NA; d_gene: NA; v_gene: TRBV6-1; CDR3aa: CASSEGDRYEQYF; CDR3nt: TGTGCCAGCAGTGAAGGGGACCGATACGAGCAGTACTTC
j_gene: TRBJ2-1; abundance: NA; d_gene: TRBD2; v_gene: TRBV4-3; CDR3aa: CASSQEPSGVNEQFF; CDR3nt: TGCGCCAGCAGCCAAGAGCCTAGCGGGGTCAATGAGCAGTTCTTC
j_gene: TRBJ1-3; abundance: few; d_gene: TRBD1; v_gene: TRBV20-1; CDR3aa: CSARDEGAPNSGNTIYF; CDR3nt: TGCAGTGCTAGAGATGAGGGGGCTCCTAACTCTGGAAACACCATATATTTT
j_gene: TRBJ2-1; abundance: few; d_gene: NA; v_gene: TRBV5-1; CDR3aa: CASSDYVGVADNEQFF; CDR3nt: TGCGCCAGCAGCGATTACGTGGGAGTAGCGGACAATGAGCAGTTCTTC
j_gene: TRBJ2-1; abundance: few; d_gene: TRBD1; v_gene: TRBV5-5; CDR3aa: CASSSKDRYNEQFF; CDR3nt: TGTGCCAGCAGCTCAAAGGACAGGTACAATGAGCAGTTCTTC
j_gene: TRBJ2-7; abundance: few; d_gene: TRBD2; v_gene: TRBV20-1; CDR3aa: CSARERLGASGLYEQYF; CDR3nt: TGCAGTGCTAGAGAGCGCCTCGGGGCTAGCGGACTCTACGAGCAGTACTTC
j_gene: TRBJ2-2; abundance: NA; d_gene: NA; v_gene: TRBV20-1; CDR3aa: CSATLGRAPNTGELFF; CDR3nt: TGCAGTGCTACCTTGGGGCGAGCCCCGAACACCGGGGAGCTGTTTTTT
j_gene: TRBJ2-3; abundance: NA; d_gene: TRBD2; v_gene: TRBV30; CDR3aa: CAWSVLAGGYTDTQYF; CDR3nt: TGTGCCTGGAGTGTCCTAGCGGGGGGCTATACAGATACGCAGTATTTT
j_gene: TRBJ2-7; abundance: NA; d_gene: TRBD1; v_gene: TRBV19; CDR3aa: CASSIGSGTGIYEQYF; CDR3nt: TGTGCCAGTAGTATAGGCTCCGGGACAGGGATCTACGAGCAGTACTTC
j_gene: TRBJ2-3; abundance: NA; d_gene: NA; v_gene: TRBV20-1; CDR3aa: CSASPLGEASTDTQYF; CDR3nt: TGCAGTGCTAGCCCGCTGGGGGAAGCTAGCACAGATACGCAGTATTTT
j_gene: TRBJ2-1; abundance: NA; d_gene: TRBD2; v_gene: TRBV7-3; CDR3aa: CASSSLAGDYNEQFF; CDR3nt: TGTGCCAGCAGCTCACTAGCGGGGGACTACAATGAGCAGTTCTTC
j_gene: TRBJ2-7; abundance: many; d_gene: NA; v_gene: TRBV4-1; CDR3aa: CASSQDHEGGYEQYF; CDR3nt: TGCGCCAGCAGCCAAGATCACGAGGGAGGCTACGAGCAGTACTTC
j_gene: TRBJ2-3; abundance: NA; d_gene: NA; v_gene: TRBV29-1; CDR3aa: CSVAALVDTQYF; CDR3nt: TGCAGCGTTGCGGCATTGGTAGATACGCAGTATTTT
j_gene: TRBJ2-3; abundance: few; d_gene: TRBD2; v_gene: TRBV20-1; CDR3aa: CSASPSGTTGDTQYF; CDR3nt: TGCAGTGCTAGTCCTAGCGGGACTACGGGGGATACGCAGTATTTT
j_gene: TRBJ2-7; abundance: NA; d_gene: NA; v_gene: TRBV29-1; CDR3aa: CSVEDTLGRYF; CDR3nt: TGCAGCGTTGAAGATACTTTAGGACGGTACTTC
j_gene: TRBJ2-7; abundance: many; d_gene: NA; v_gene: TRBV4-3; CDR3aa: CASSQNEEASEQYF; CDR3nt: TGCGCCAGCAGCCAAAATGAGGAGGCGTCCGAGCAGTACTTC
j_gene: TRBJ2-1; abundance: NA; d_gene: NA; v_gene: TRBV20-1; CDR3aa: CSAPLATYNEQFF; CDR3nt: TGCAGTGCTCCCCTCGCCACCTACAATGAGCAGTTCTTC
j_gene: TRBJ2-7; abundance: NA; d_gene: TRBD1; v_gene: TRBV12-3/TRBV12-4; CDR3aa: CASYPGQGGYEQYF; CDR3nt: TGTGCCAGCTACCCGGGACAGGGAGGGTACGAGCAGTACTTC
j_gene: TRBJ2-5; abundance: NA; d_gene: TRBD1; v_gene: TRBV28; CDR3aa: CASTIGTGGYETQYF; CDR3nt: TGTGCCAGCACAATTGGAACAGGGGGGTATGAGACCCAGTACTTC
j_gene: TRBJ2-1; abundance: NA; d_gene: TRBD2; v_gene: TRBV19; CDR3aa: CASSGSGGNNEQFF; CDR3nt: TGTGCCAGTAGTGGGTCGGGGGGGAACAATGAGCAGTTCTTC